A selection of T cell receptor beta chains follows, all from one sample in a study of shared clonotypes between healthy human individuals. The data were produced by immunoSEQ multiplex PCR, yet TCRdb's version contains in-frame clones alone and is incomplete. The table has roughly 500,000 clones, almost 97% seen once. Material: naive CD4+ T cells sorted from blood. Receptors were obtained from a woman aged 30 to 39 in good health. Both conserved end residues are part of each CDR3. The order of the fields is D gene, V gene, J gene, clone size, CDR3 DNA, CDR3 protein. A D gene is named only where the DNA matches it firmly. Not all rows give a size; the values are once, few, many and, for expanded clones, a class.

TRBD1	TRBV6-1	TRBJ2-3	NA	TGTGCCAGCAATTGGGGACAGGGGGCAGGAGATACGCAGTATTTT	CASNWGQGAGDTQYF
NA	TRBV30	TRBJ1-1	NA	TGTGCCTGGAGCTTGAACACTGAAGCTTTCTTT	CAWSLNTEAFF
NA	TRBV5-1	TRBJ2-3	few	TGCGCCAGCTCCTTGGGGGATAGCACAGATACGCAGTATTTT	CASSLGDSTDTQYF
NA	TRBV21-1	TRBJ2-1	NA	TGTGCCAGCAGCAAAGCGCTAGGTACAGGGGGCTGCAATGAGCAGTTCTTC	CASSKALGTGGCNEQFF
NA	TRBV11-2	TRBJ1-2	NA	TGTGCCAGCAGCTTTGACGGGGCATACTATGGCTACACCTTC	CASSFDGAYYGYTF
NA	TRBV28	TRBJ1-3	NA	TGTGCCAGCAGTAGGGGAAGGATTTGGAGCTCTGGAAACACCATATATTTT	CASSRGRIWSSGNTIYF
TRBD1	TRBV28	TRBJ2-4	NA	TGTGCCAGCAGTCCACCGACAGGGGCGGCCAAAAACATTCAGTACTTC	CASSPPTGAAKNIQYF
TRBD2	TRBV18	TRBJ2-3	NA	TGTGCCAGCTCACCAGGGACTAACACAGATACGCAGTATTTT	CASSPGTNTDTQYF
NA	TRBV5-1	TRBJ2-5	NA	TGCGCCAGCAGCCAGGGGGCAGGGAGGGCTGAGACCCAGTACTTC	CASSQGAGRAETQYF
NA	TRBV28	TRBJ2-2	few	TGTGCCAGCAGTGCCCTAGGGGGCACCGGGGAGCTGTTTTTT	CASSALGGTGELFF
TRBD2	TRBV28	TRBJ2-7	NA	TGTGCCAGTGGGACTATGCGCCCTTACGAGCAGTACTTC	CASGTMRPYEQYF
NA	TRBV29-1	TRBJ2-2	NA	TGCAGCGTTGCAGGCGCGGACCGGGAGCTGTTTTTT	CSVAGADRELFF
NA	TRBV27	TRBJ2-5	once	TGTGCCAGCACCAAAAAAGGAGGGTCAGGGGAGACCCAGTACTTC	CASTKKGGSGETQYF
TRBD1	TRBV5-1	TRBJ1-3	NA	TGCGCCAGCAGCCACGACAGGGGGTTCGGAAACACCATATATTTT	CASSHDRGFGNTIYF
TRBD2	TRBV18	TRBJ2-7	NA	TGTGCCAGCATACCGGGACTAGGGCCCTACGAGCAGTACTTC	CASIPGLGPYEQYF
TRBD2	TRBV29-1	TRBJ2-7	once	TGCAGCGTTGGTCCGGGACTAGCACCCAAAGAGGAGCAGTACTTC	CSVGPGLAPKEEQYF
TRBD1	TRBV7-6	TRBJ2-2	NA	TGTGCCAGCAGCTTGCGGGGGACAGGGGTGGATTTTGTGGTCGGGGAGCTGTTTTTT	CASSLRGTGVDFVVGELFF
TRBD1	TRBV14	TRBJ1-6	NA	TGTGCCAGCAGCCGATTCGGGACAGGGCGGGATTCACCCCTCCACTTT	CASSRFGTGRDSPLHF
NA	TRBV5-1	TRBJ2-1	NA	TGCGCCAGCAGCTTGGCCGACTTCTACAATGAGCAGTTCTTC	CASSLADFYNEQFF
NA	TRBV4-1	TRBJ2-2	NA	TGCGCCAGCAGCCACGTAATAGCCGGGGAGCTGTTTTTT	CASSHVIAGELFF
NA	TRBV19	TRBJ1-1	NA	TGTGCCAGTACCCCCGATGGTTGGGGGAACACTGAAGCTTTCTTT	CASTPDGWGNTEAFF
NA	TRBV6-5	TRBJ2-5	NA	TGTGCCAGCAGTTACGTTTCCGGGAGTCAAGAGACCCAGTACTTC	CASSYVSGSQETQYF
NA	TRBV7-9	TRBJ1-1	NA	TGTGCCAGCAGGCATAACACGCGGATTGCTGAAGCTTTCTTT	CASRHNTRIAEAFF
NA	TRBV28	TRBJ2-7	NA	TGTGCCAGCAGTTCGGACTGGAACTACGAGCAGTACTTC	CASSSDWNYEQYF
NA	TRBV7-4	TRBJ1-5	NA	TGTGCCAGCAGCGGAATTGGACGGAACCCCAATCAGCCCCAGCATTTT	CASSGIGRNPNQPQHF
NA	TRBV5-1	TRBJ2-7	NA	TGCGCCAGCACCACGGAAACCGAGCAGTACTTC	CASTTETEQYF
NA	TRBV7-6	TRBJ2-3	NA	TGTGCCAGCAGCTTAGTGGGTCTTCGGGATACGCAGTATTTT	CASSLVGLRDTQYF
TRBD1	TRBV18	TRBJ1-4	NA	TGTGCCAGCTCGGCCGGGACAGGGGATGAAAAACTGTTTTTT	CASSAGTGDEKLFF
TRBD1	TRBV7-6	TRBJ2-6	NA	TGTGCCAGCAGCCCGGGACAGGGGGCGACAGGGGCCAACGTCCTGACTTTC	CASSPGQGATGANVLTF
TRBD1	TRBV7-8	TRBJ1-2	NA	TGTGCCAGCAGCCAACCCCAGGTGGGACAGGGGGCGAAGTTAGGTGGCTACACCTTC	CASSQPQVGQGAKLGGYTF
NA	TRBV21-1	TRBJ2-7	few	TGTGCCATATTATACGAGCAGTACTTC	CAILYEQYF
TRBD1	TRBV12-5	TRBJ2-7	NA	TGTGCTAGTGAAGGGACAGGGGCCGGCGAGCAGTACTTC	CASEGTGAGEQYF
TRBD2	TRBV5-1	TRBJ2-5	NA	TGCGCCAGCAGCCCAACTAGCGGGAGACAAGAGACCCAGTACTTC	CASSPTSGRQETQYF
NA	TRBV6-5	TRBJ1-5	NA	TGTGCCAGCAGTTACTCGTCCCAAAACAATCAGCCCCAGCATTTT	CASSYSSQNNQPQHF
TRBD1	TRBV2	TRBJ1-5	few	TGTGCCAGCAGAGGGACAGGGGGCAATCAGCCCCAGCATTTT	CASRGTGGNQPQHF
NA	TRBV11-2	TRBJ2-7	NA	TGTGCCAGCAGCTCCACCGGGAGCTACTCCTACGAGCAGTACTTC	CASSSTGSYSYEQYF
TRBD1	TRBV5-1	TRBJ2-2	NA	TGCGCCAGCAGCAGCAAGCCCGGGACAGAAAACACCGGGGAGCTGTTTTTT	CASSSKPGTENTGELFF
NA	TRBV28	TRBJ1-5	NA	TGTGCCAGCAGTTTACTGTATCAGCCCCAGCATTTT	CASSLLYQPQHF
NA	TRBV30	TRBJ1-2	NA	TGTGCCTGGAGCGTCTCGGGGGGTTCTAACTATGGCTACACCTTC	CAWSVSGGSNYGYTF
NA	TRBV27	TRBJ2-3	NA	TGTGCCAGCAGTCTATTCGGACTGAGCACAGATACGCAGTATTTT	CASSLFGLSTDTQYF
TRBD2	TRBV19	TRBJ2-3	NA	TGTGCCAGTCGTCGCGGGGGGAACACAGATACGCAGTATTTT	CASRRGGNTDTQYF
NA	TRBV30	TRBJ2-4	once	TGTGCCTGGAGTGTACGGGGGTCCAAAAACATTCAGTACTTC	CAWSVRGSKNIQYF
NA	TRBV9	TRBJ2-1	NA	TGTGCCAGCAGCGTCATTAGCGGCTCCTACAATGAGCAGTTCTTC	CASSVISGSYNEQFF